Below are 17 T cell receptor beta chains sequenced from a single sample in a study of T-cell reconstitution after alpha-beta-depleted transplantation in children. Using unique molecular identifiers, the investigators prepared the TCRbeta library. Each CDR3 protein is one row after TCRdb ran MiXCR on the PCR reads. The table has 45,000 to 70,000 distinct CDR3 sequences, 40% to 45% seen once; the top ten hold 98%. The starting material was PBMCs, mostly from graft donor cells, obtained 360 days after TCRalphabeta/CD19-depleted stem cell transplant. The receptors shown here come from a male patient younger than 18 who had a stem cell transplant for acute lymphoblastic leukemia, so the T cells may come from the graft donor.

This clonotype was counted between two and nine times. The chain has TRBV29-1 and TRBJ2-7; 12 bases are shared with TRBD2. Germline lookup yields CDR1 SQVTM and CDR2 ANQGSEA. The CDR3 has 18 amino acids. After removal of 0 bases from V and 3 bases from J, the junction contained 12 bases not matched to a gene. The CDR3 DNA reads as TGCAGCGTTGAAGAAAGGCCTAGCGGGGGGGCTCGATACTACGAGCAGTACTTC. Translation: CSVEERPSGGARYYEQYF.

The chain recombines TRBV9 with TRBJ2-1, with D uncertain. The germline V gene has CDR1 SGDLS and CDR2 YYNGEE. The V end lost 4 bases, the J end lost 6 bases, and 11 bases lay between the germline ends. CDR3 length: 13 residues. CDR3 sequence: CASSPRTRNEQFF. The CDR3 region has the DNA TGTGCCAGCAGCCCCCGTACACGCAATGAGCAGTTCTTC.

This chain connects TRBV5-6 to TRBJ2-5, with 7 bases that match TRBD1. The CDR3 length is 13 residues. The junction had 5 bases not matched to a gene; V was cut back by 9 bases and J by 0 bases. Germline V gene lookup returns CDR1 SGHDT and CDR2 YYEEEE. In DNA form, the CDR3 reads TGTGCCACCCGACAGGGCAACCAAGAGACCCAGTACTTC. It specifies CATRQGNQETQYF. The full variable domain, in which reference TRBV5-6 and TRBJ2-5 provide the parts outside the CDR3, is DAGVTQSPTHLIKTRGQQVTLRCSPKSGHDTVSWYQQALGQGPQFIFQYYEEEERQRGNFPDRFSGHQFPNYSSELNVNALLLGDSALYLCATRQGNQETQYFGPGTRLLVL.

This clonotype was picked up a small number of times. The chain recombines TRBV6-5 with TRBJ2-5, with D tentatively TRBD2 (6 bases). The CDR3 contains 16 residues. Germline V lookup: CDR1 MNHEY, CDR2 SVGAGI. Trimming shortened V by 2 bases and J by 5 bases, and 18 bases separated the two germline ends. CDR3 protein: CASSYEGRFSWETQYF. The CDR3 region has the DNA TGTGCCAGCAGTTACGAGGGGAGGTTTAGTTGGGAGACCCAGTACTTC.

The chain links TRBV20-1 to TRBJ2-3; 7 nucleotides align to TRBD2. CDR3 length equals 16 residues. Losses at the gene ends were 3 bases for V and 4 bases for J; bases not matched to a gene: 13. CDR1 is DFQATT, CDR2 SNEGSKA, per germline (reference sequence). The CDR3 bases are TGCAGTGCTAGGCGGGAGACTCTGGTGTTGGCAGATACGCAGTATTTT. Residues: CSARRETLVLADTQYF.

The chain recombines TRBV29-1 with TRBJ2-6, with D perhaps TRBD1 or TRBD2 (5 bases each). CDR1 and CDR2 (germline): SQVTM, ANQGSEA. This CDR3 has 14 residues. V dropped 1 base and J dropped 2 bases, with 6 bases sitting between them. The CDR3 protein is CSVEGGAGANVLTF. CDR3 in DNA: TGCAGCGTTGAAGGAGGGGCTGGGGCCAACGTCCTGACTTTC. Together with reference TRBV29-1 and TRBJ2-6, the CDR3 gives the full variable domain: SAVISQKPSRDICQRGTSLTIQCQVDSQVTMMFWYRQQPGQSLTLIATANQGSEATYESGFVIDKFPISRPNLTFSTLTVSNMSPEDSSIYLCSVEGGAGANVLTFGAGSRLTVL.

This rearrangement joins TRBV6-5 to TRBJ2-7, with D perhaps matching TRBD1 (6 bases). CDR3 length: 15 amino acids. From germline, CDR1 is MNHEY and CDR2 SVGAGI. Trimming removed 5 bases from V and 2 bases from J, with 16 bases in between. The CDR3 spells CASSTETGLTYEQYF. The CDR3 nucleotides read TGTGCCAGCAGTACCGAGACAGGTCTGACCTACGAGCAGTACTTC.

A few counts support this clonotype. The chain has TRBV18 and TRBJ1-5, with unresolved D. Trimming left V 3 bases short and J 3 bases short, with 6 bases between. The CDR3 runs to 13 residues. Germline lookup yields CDR1 KGHSH and CDR2 LQKENI. CDR3 amino acids: CASSPGVNQPQHF. CDR3 in DNA: TGTGCCAGCTCACCTGGAGTCAATCAGCCCCAGCATTTT.

This clonotype was seen a single time. The chain carries TRBV12-3 or TRBV12-4 and TRBJ2-3; D is undetermined. The CDR3 covers 14 residues. V was trimmed by 1 base and J by 1 base, leaving 6 bases between them. The DNA of the CDR3 is TGTGCCAGCAGTTTAGAGGTCCGCACAGATACGCAGTATTTT. It is translated as CASSLEVRTDTQYF.

For the CDR3, the DNA is TGTGCCAGCAGTTTCAGCGGGAGGCCCCTCACCGGGGAGCTGTTTTTT. Protein sequence: CASSFSGRPLTGELFF. The chain links TRBV28 to TRBJ2-2; the match to TRBD2 covers 9 bases. CDR1 and CDR2 from the germline V gene are MDHEN and SYDVKM. The CDR3 spans 16 residues. V shed 3 bases and J 4 bases; nucleotides not matched to a gene: 6.

The V gene is TRBV29-1, the J gene TRBJ2-7; D gene unclear. Trimming pared 3 bases from V and 4 bases from J, leaving 13 bases between. Germline V gene data show CDR1 as SQVTM and CDR2 as ANQGSEA. The CDR3 is 13 residues long. The CDR3 nucleotides read TGCAGCGTTGAGGGCCCTCTACCTTACGAGCAGTACTTC. Translated: CSVEGPLPYEQYF.

This chain links TRBV5-1 with TRBJ2-1; D is unresolved. CDR1 SGHRS and CDR2 YFSETQ come from the germline V gene. The CDR3 has 12 residues. Trimming removed 4 bases from V and 6 bases from J, with 8 bases in between. CDR3 region: CASSVVGNEQFF. The CDR3 DNA reads as TGCGCCAGCAGCGTGGTAGGCAATGAGCAGTTCTTC.

The sample holds many counts of this clonotype. This rearrangement joins TRBV18 to TRBJ2-1; the D is unclear. This CDR3 spans 11 amino acids. The germline CDR1 and CDR2 sequences are KGHSH and LQKENI. V was shortened by 2 bases and J by 5 bases, with 1 base between the two germline ends. The CDR3 DNA follows: TGTGCCAGCTCACCAAACAATGAGCAGTTCTTC. This encodes CASSPNNEQFF.

The gene calls are TRBV29-1 and TRBJ2-5; either TRBD1 or TRBD2 may fit D (5 bases each). CDR1 SQVTM and CDR2 ANQGSEA come from the germline V gene. This CDR3 region has 12 residues. The V gene lost 4 bases and the J gene lost 5 bases, with 11 bases spanning the gap. CDR3 coding DNA: TGCAGCGTTGTCAGAGGGGCGGAGACCCAGTACTTC. Protein sequence: CSVVRGAETQYF.

The V and J genes are TRBV15 and TRBJ2-2; 8 positions match TRBD1. CDR1 LNHNV and CDR2 YYDKDF come from the germline V gene (reference sequence). This CDR3 is built from 15 residues. V dropped 8 bases and J dropped 5; count of bases not matched to a gene: 10. The CDR3 DNA sequence: TGTGCCACCCGGGTCTTGACAGGGGCAACCGGGGAGCTGTTTTTT. It specifies CATRVLTGATGELFF.

This chain joins TRBV18 and TRBJ2-1; the match to TRBD2 covers 11 bases. CDR1 and CDR2 (germline): KGHSH, LQKENI. This CDR3 is built from 19 residues. With 1 base clipped from V and 2 bases from J, the junction kept 10 bases outside the gene matches. In DNA, the CDR3 is TGTGCCAGCTCACCACTGGGCCTAGCGGGAGGATCCGCCTACAATGAGCAGTTCTTC. It specifies CASSPLGLAGGSAYNEQFF.

This clonotype was seen only a few times. V is TRBV2 and J is TRBJ1-1, with 7 bases identical to TRBD1. From germline, CDR1 is SNHLY and CDR2 FYNNEI. Unmatched junction bases numbered 13, after V lost 7 bases and J lost 2 bases. This CDR3 has 16 amino acids. CDR3 bases: TGTGCCAGCAAAAGGGGGCTGCAGCGGGTTAACACTGAAGCTTTCTTT. Protein product: CASKRGLQRVNTEAFF.